This paragraph covers one T cell receptor beta chain sequence. This CDR3 comprises 16 residues. V lost 3 bases and J lost 3, with 12 bases in between. Germline loops: CDR1 LNHDA, CDR2 SQIVND (reference sequence). The study ran its PCR with 60 Vbeta and 13 Jbeta primers. Clones were read by immunoSEQ multiplex PCR, and TCRdb kept only the in-frame ones, dropping some. The data hold 150,000 to 200,000 clones, with roughly four fifths observed a single time. This sample is drawn from a study of cytomegalovirus exposure and HLA in healthy donors. The rearrangement links TRBV19 to TRBJ1-6; D is undetermined. This clonotype was obtained from a girl under 18 in good health and CMV-seropositive. What was sequenced was PBMCs. The DNA for the CDR3 is TGTGCCAGTAGTATCTTGGAGGGATTCTATAATTCACCCCTCCACTTT. It yields the protein CASSILEGFYNSPLHF.